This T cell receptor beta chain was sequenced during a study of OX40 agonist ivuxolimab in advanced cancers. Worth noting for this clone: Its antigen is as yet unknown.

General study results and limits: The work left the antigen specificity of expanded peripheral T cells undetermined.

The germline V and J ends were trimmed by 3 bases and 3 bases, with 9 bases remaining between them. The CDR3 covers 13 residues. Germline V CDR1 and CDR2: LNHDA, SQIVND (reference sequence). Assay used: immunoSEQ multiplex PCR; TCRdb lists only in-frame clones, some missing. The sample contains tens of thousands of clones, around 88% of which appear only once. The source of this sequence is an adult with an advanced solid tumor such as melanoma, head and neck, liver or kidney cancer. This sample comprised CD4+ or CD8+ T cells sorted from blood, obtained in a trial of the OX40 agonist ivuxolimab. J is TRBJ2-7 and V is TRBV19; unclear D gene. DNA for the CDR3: TGTGCCAGTAGTATTTTCGAAGGCTACGAGCAGTACTTC. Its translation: CASSIFEGYEQYF.